This T cell receptor (beta chain) was captured by sequencing in a study of post-analysis software for immune sequencing data. The wider study: Both relapsing-remitting and secondary progressive multiple sclerosis featured among the disease courses, as did progressive-relapsing multiple sclerosis.

The authors incorporated unique molecular identifiers into the TCR beta cDNA libraries. MiXCR was run by TCRdb on the PCR reads, yielding one entry per CDR3 protein. Among about 500,000 distinct CDR3 sequences, around 40% were seen once, and the ten largest hold over 10%. This clonotype was detected only a few times. Antigen unknown. Regarding the study as a whole: Controls showed lower frequencies than patients for 5 or 6 TRBV segments, and TRBV5-6, TRBV5-1 and TRBV20-1 were among these. Comparison with controls showed significantly lower normalized Chao1 diversity in multiple sclerosis patients.

This CDR3 has 15 residues. V was cut by 4 bases and J by 5 bases, with 18 bases left in between. Germline CDR1 is SGHDT and CDR2 is YYEEEE. The origin of this receptor is a girl aged 10 to 17 with multiple sclerosis. Sequenced sample: blood. The chain links TRBV5-6 to TRBJ2-5; D remains unclear. The CDR3 nucleotides read TGTGCCAGCAGCCGAATAGAGACCCGGCGGGAGACCCAGTACTTC. Translating gives CASSRIETRRETQYF.